This T cell receptor (beta chain) was obtained from a study of response to subunit inactivated influenza vaccine. This clonotype has just a few counts. TCRdb independently ran MiXCR on the RT-PCR reads; one entry per CDR3 protein. Among about 520,000 distinct CDR3 sequences listed, 25% were seen once. CDR1 SEHNR and CDR2 FQNEAQ come from the germline V gene (reference sequence). The V end was cut by 2 bases, the J end by 0 bases, with 8 bases between. This CDR3 has 15 amino acids. The sequence was obtained from a man in his forties or fifties who received an inactivated influenza vaccine. The sequencing here drew on CD4+ T cells sorted from PBMCs, taken more than 4 days after vaccination. The chain uses TRBV7-9 and TRBJ1-3; D unresolved. CDR3 coding DNA: TGTGCCAGCAGCTTAAGGTCCGGCTCTGGAAACACCATATATTTT. It codes for CASSLRSGSGNTIYF. Full variable domain (remainder filled in from reference TRBV7-9 and TRBJ1-3): DTGVSQNPRHKITKRGQNVTFRCDPISEHNRLYWYRQTLGQGPEFLTYFQNEAQLEKSRLLSDRFSAERPKGSFSTLEIQRTEQGDSAMYLCASSLRSGSGNTIYFGEGSWLTVV.